This TCR beta chain was documented in a study of T cells in Graves' hyperthyroidism and ophthalmopathy (dated by TCRdb to the late 2010s). For the wider study: Peripheral blood was sampled at the time of initial diagnosis, prior to any treatment. A discovery cohort of about 95 patients, about 40 with Graves' ophthalmopathy and approximately 57 with stable Graves' hyperthyroidism, was used to find distinguishing TCR V-J signatures. An independent validation cohort of fewer than 20 hyperthyroidism patients and 17 patients who later progressed to ophthalmopathy tested prospective prediction of ophthalmopathy. The approximately 98 discovery patients were randomly divided into training and test sets at a 7:3 ratio. In addition, the study compared T-cell repertoires in thyroid tissue and in blood from several Graves' hyperthyroidism patients. Following sampling, methimazole starting at 30 mg daily was given to hyperthyroidism patients, and high-dose intravenous methylprednisolone was given to ophthalmopathy patients. According to the paper, TCR Vbeta CDR3 sequencing was carried out on 135 peripheral blood samples, which came from about 45 ophthalmopathy, 75 to 80 hyperthyroidism and approximately 17 progressor patients. Overall study results and their limits: In validation, the model predicted progression to ophthalmopathy with 55% to 71% sensitivity and around 72% specificity, a median of approximately 6.5 months before onset. Most expanded thyroid clonotypes (frequency above 0.001) were also detected in blood, suggesting blood repertoires may reflect thyroid immune responses. Sample size was not statistically predetermined, and investigators were not blinded to group allocation. Ophthalmopathy was separated from stable hyperthyroidism by a 13 V-J signature model, with about 86% sensitivity and 81% to 83% specificity obtained in cross-validation and 80%/75% obtained in testing.

The CDR3 holds 15 amino acids from the cysteine to the phenylalanine. Only the CDR3 DNA is retained, 45 bases long and in frame from the first base. Germline trimming: 3 bases from V, 4 bases from J; junction bases outside gene matches: 6. Taken from the germline V gene (reference sequence), the CDR1 and CDR2 loops are LNHDA and SQIVND. Hyperthyroidism patients were aged 18 to 65 years and newly diagnosed, with disease duration of less than 2 months. Patients with uncontrolled infections, other autoimmune diseases, pregnancy or lactation were excluded. Diagnoses were established on the basis of clinical symptoms, serum thyroxine and TRAb, thyroid ultrasound, and orbital computed tomography. Blood from progressor patients was collected at the time of first diagnosis with hyperthyroidism, before any ophthalmopathy symptoms had appeared. Ficoll-Paque density gradient centrifugation was used to isolate PBMCs from approximately 11 ml of fresh peripheral blood. Progressor patients were initially diagnosed with Graves' hyperthyroidism and developed ophthalmopathy during follow-up. Total RNA was extracted with Trizol reagent, and quality was checked on an Agilent 2100 Bioanalyzer.

There are many counts of this clonotype. It has no known antigen specificity. The input lacks base qualities; no much larger clone sits a single base away. The TCR beta CDR3 regions were amplified from the RNA transcripts. The first round of RT-PCR for the TCR CDR3 was performed with the HTBI primer set and the Qiagen OneStep RT-PCR kit. The libraries were constructed in a second round of multiplex PCR and then size-selected and purified. The libraries were sequenced on an Illumina HiSeq2000 using paired-end 100 bp reads. The paper's processing steps were these. Raw data were processed with SOAPnuke, discarding reads with adapters, uncalled bases, mean Phred below 15, or no exact constant-primer or identifier match. COPE v1.2.5 was used to merge high-quality paired reads, and clonotypes were defined as unique nucleotide sequences. Clonotypes were aligned to IMGT TRBV, TRBD and TRBJ reference segments using MiTCR v1.1. The analysis was restricted to V-J combinations with a frequency above 0.0001, which together covered about 99% of the repertoires. A TCS score was defined as the ratio between F50 (clonal expansion) and ExV (chaos), using BLOSUM62-based TCRdist between CDR3 peptides within each V-J. Welch's t-statistics and random forest reduced around 520 V-J features to under 15, which were used in a naive Bayes classifier (R e1071). The public reads were run again by TCRdb, first through fastp at Q25 and then through MiXCR, and only productive beta chains were kept. Entries are consolidated by CDR3 protein sequence, retaining the most common genes and DNA. What appears here as the V and J calls and clone size reflects TCRdb's work, not the paper's. This sample comprises over 200,000 distinct CDR3 sequences, approximately 15% of them detected only once. The top ten hold about an eighth of the sample.

The receptor chain draws on TRBV19 and TRBJ1-2; 9 central nucleotides agree with TRBD1. The sample comprised blood. The TCR comes from a woman aged 40 to 50 with Graves' hyperthyroidism that later progressed to Graves' ophthalmopathy. The CDR3 reads CASSMPSDRGYGYTF. The nucleotide sequence reads TGTGCCAGTAGTATGCCGTCGGACAGGGGCTATGGCTACACCTTC.